This T cell receptor (beta chain) was identified in a study of radiotherapy plus CTLA-4 blockade in lung cancer. Study-wide background: Patients showed objective responses in 18% of cases, and disease control was achieved by about 30%. Broader study findings: Reportedly, early blood T cell clone dynamics best predicted response, with interferon-beta. Researchers report tumor-derived TCR clones expanding in blood after radiotherapy plus ipilimumab.

The length of the CDR3 is 15 residues. The ends lost 1 base at V and 0 bases at J; junction bases unmatched: 2. CDR1 and CDR2 (germline): LNHDA, SQIVND (reference sequence). Clones were sequenced by immunoSEQ multiplex PCR, and TCRdb holds only the in-frame ones, with some missing. Of fewer than 40,000 clones detected, about 70% appear once; the ten largest clones hold less than 9%. Those patients who had chemo-refractory metastatic non-small-cell lung cancer were given focal radiation along with CTLA-4 blockade through ipilimumab. With regard to this clone: Its antigen is unidentified.

V is TRBV19 and J is TRBJ1-1; TRBD1 agrees at 7 bases. The TCR comes from a human donor with non-small cell lung cancer who had stable disease on radiotherapy plus ipilimumab. Sequencing was performed on peripheral blood, taken from a patient treated with radiotherapy plus ipilimumab. CDR3 DNA: TGTGCCAGTAGTATAGTGGGACAGTTGAACACTGAAGCTTTCTTT. Its protein is CASSIVGQLNTEAFF.